The 27 T cell receptor beta chains in this list originate from one sample, sequenced in a study of blood T cell repertoires in COVID-19. Only in-frame clones appear in the TCRdb table, and some are missing; sequencing was by immunoSEQ multiplex PCR. The table has about 74,000 clones, roughly four fifths seen once. Input material: peripheral blood. The source is a man between 65 and 85 years old with acute or convalescent COVID-19.

The gene calls are TRBV18 and TRBJ2-7, with 8 bases fitting TRBD1. CDR3 length: 14 amino acids. CDR1 and CDR2 from the germline V gene are KGHSH and LQKENI. Trimming cost V 5 bases and J 7 bases; bases outside gene matches: 10. The DNA of the CDR3 is TGTGCCAGCTCAATAGGACAGGGTTCGAGGGAGCAGTACTTC. It codes for CASSIGQGSREQYF.

This clone was picked up one time. This chain connects TRBV29-1 to TRBJ2-7, with 8 bases matching TRBD1. Germline-derived CDR1 and CDR2 are SQVTM and ANQGSEA. J lost 3 bases, V lost 6 bases, and 4 bases had no gene match. The CDR3 consists of 12 residues. The CDR3 here is CSVRQGFYEQYF. The CDR3 nucleotides read TGCAGCGTGAGACAGGGGTTCTACGAGCAGTACTTC.

This clone is a singleton in its sample. The V gene is TRBV19, the J gene TRBJ2-2; D is ambiguous. V shed 8 bases and J shed 0 bases, with 16 bases lying between them. CDR3 length: 16 amino acids. Germline CDR1 is LNHDA and CDR2 is SQIVND (reference sequence). This chain's CDR3 is CASCRGLGSNTGELFF. CDR3 coding DNA: TGTGCCAGTTGTAGAGGCCTCGGCTCGAACACCGGGGAGCTGTTTTTT.

V and J are TRBV28 and TRBJ1-2, with 7 bases that match TRBD1. The CDR3 runs 15 residues. The J segment lost 4 bases and the V segment lost 3 bases, leaving 8 bases of the junction unmatched. Germline V gives CDR1 MDHEN, CDR2 SYDVKM. In DNA, the CDR3 is TGTGCCAGCAGTTTCCCAGCAGGGGGGACCTATGGCTACACCTTC. Protein sequence: CASSFPAGGTYGYTF.

The chain links TRBV12-3 or TRBV12-4 to TRBJ1-1; TRBD1 might be the D (5 bases). With 5 bases removed from V and 1 base from J, the gap between germline ends came to 8 bases. CDR3 length equals 13 residues. CDR3 DNA sequence: TGTGCCAGCAGTGGGGGGGAGAACACTGAAGCTTTCTTT. Translating it yields CASSGGENTEAFF.

This CDR3 is CASSTGTARETQYF. CDR3 DNA sequence: TGTGCCAGCAGCACCGGGACTGCGAGGGAGACCCAGTACTTC. The genes are TRBV13 and TRBJ2-5; maybe TRBD2 (6 bases). This CDR3 contains 14 residues. Germline CDR1 is PRHDT and CDR2 is FYEKMQ (reference sequence). The V end lost 5 bases, the J end lost 5 bases, and 15 bases lay between the germline ends.

The chain employs TRBV10-3 and TRBJ1-4, with D tentatively TRBD1 (6 bases). The CDR3 is 14 residues long. Per germline, CDR1 ENHRY and CDR2 SYGVKD. V was pared by 6 bases and J by 5 bases, with 13 bases between. CDR3 in DNA: TGTGCCATCAGCCCCGGGGGGCTCAATGAAAAACTGTTTTTT. It encodes CAISPGGLNEKLFF.

The chain has TRBV6-5 and TRBJ1-1, with D perhaps matching TRBD1 (6 bases). V lost 5 bases and J lost 8, with 12 bases in between. The CDR3 is 12 residues long. Germline CDR1 and CDR2: MNHEY and SVGAGI. The CDR3 protein is CASSQRTEEAFF. CDR3 nucleotides: TGTGCCAGCAGTCAAAGGACAGAAGAAGCTTTCTTT.

The chain joins TRBV19 to TRBJ1-5, with D possibly matching TRBD1 (6 bases). In germline, CDR1 is LNHDA, CDR2 SQIVND (reference sequence). V was cut by 6 bases and J by 0 bases, with 12 bases left in between. This CDR3 is built from 15 residues. The CDR3 reads CASRTTGYSNQPQHF. CDR3 nucleotide sequence: TGTGCCAGTAGAACGACAGGTTATAGCAATCAGCCCCAGCATTTT.

CDR3 in amino acids: CASSRRQGYDTEAFF. The CDR3 DNA is TGTGCCAGCAGCCGCCGACAGGGGTACGACACTGAAGCTTTCTTT. This rearrangement joins TRBV11-2 to TRBJ1-1, with 8 bases fitting TRBD1. CDR1 is SGHAT, CDR2 FQNNGV, per germline. After removal of 5 bases from V and 3 bases from J, the junction contained 8 bases not matched to a gene. This CDR3 has 15 amino acids.

This clone appeared once. The gene calls are TRBV2 and TRBJ1-5; TRBD1 matches 8 bases. The ends lost 1 base at V and 6 bases at J; junction bases unmatched: 2. The length of the CDR3 is 14 residues. Germline CDR1 is SNHLY and CDR2 is FYNNEI. This chain's CDR3 is CASSEDTGGQPQHF. Here the CDR3 DNA reads TGTGCCAGCAGTGAAGATACAGGGGGTCAGCCCCAGCATTTT.

The CDR3, as DNA: TGTGCCAGCAAACCGGGACAGGGGTCCTACGAGCAGTACTTC. Translating it yields CASKPGQGSYEQYF. This chain links TRBV2 with TRBJ2-7, with TRBD1 matching over 10 bases. Germline V gene data show CDR1 as SNHLY and CDR2 as FYNNEI. Germline trimming cut 7 bases from V and 1 base from J; bases unmatched to any gene: 4. The CDR3 extends over 14 amino acids. The whole variable domain, remainder taken from reference TRBV2 and TRBJ2-7, is EPEVTQTPSHQVTQMGQEVILRCVPISNHLYFYWYRQILGQKVEFLVSFYNNEISEKSEIFDDQFSVERPDGSNFTLKIRSTKLEDSAMYFCASKPGQGSYEQYFGPGTRLTVT.

The chain couples TRBV2 to TRBJ2-7, with D possibly TRBD2 on 7 matching bases. This CDR3 has 14 residues. Trimming removed 7 bases from V and 2 bases from J, with 15 bases in between. Germline V gene sequence: CDR1 SNHLY, CDR2 FYNNEI. The CDR3 reads CASIVAGAPYEQYF. CDR3 nucleotides: TGTGCCAGCATCGTGGCGGGGGCCCCCTACGAGCAGTACTTC. Full variable domain (rest looked up from reference TRBV2 and TRBJ2-7): EPEVTQTPSHQVTQMGQEVILRCVPISNHLYFYWYRQILGQKVEFLVSFYNNEISEKSEIFDDQFSVERPDGSNFTLKIRSTKLEDSAMYFCASIVAGAPYEQYFGPGTRLTVT.

This clone was seen more than once but under ten times. This rearrangement joins TRBV9 to TRBJ2-1, with 13 bases aligning to TRBD2. Per germline, CDR1 SGDLS and CDR2 YYNGEE. The CDR3 has 14 residues. J lost 10 bases, V lost 3 bases, and 4 bases had no gene match. The CDR3 loop is CASSGTSGGREQFF. The DNA of the CDR3 is TGTGCCAGCAGCGGGACTAGCGGGGGCAGGGAGCAGTTCTTC.

This clone has more than one count but fewer than ten. The rearrangement joins TRBV5-4 to TRBJ2-3, with TRBD1 matching over 8 bases. Germline V gene lookup returns CDR1 SGHNT and CDR2 YYREEE (reference sequence). V was clipped by 4 bases and J by 2 bases; unmatched bases: 3. The CDR3 covers 14 residues. The chain's CDR3 is CASSPGQVTDTQYF. For the CDR3, the DNA is TGTGCCAGCAGCCCGGGACAGGTCACAGATACGCAGTATTTT.

The chain has TRBV4-3 and TRBJ1-3, with a weak D call TRBD1 (6 bases). The CDR3 spans 16 residues. Trimming shortened V by 1 base and J by 0 bases, and 10 bases separated the two germline ends. Germline CDR1 reads LGHNA; CDR2 reads YSLEER. The CDR3 DNA sequence: TGCGCCAGCAGCCAAGCGAGGGGGATCTCTGGAAACACCATATATTTT. Its protein is CASSQARGISGNTIYF.

CDR3 nucleotide sequence: TGTGCCAGCAGCCAGGCAGAAGAGACCCAGTACTTC. It yields the protein CASSQAEETQYF. V and J are TRBV11-2 and TRBJ2-5; no definite D call. The length of the CDR3 is 12 residues. V was pared by 5 bases and J by 3 bases, with 7 bases between. Germline-derived CDR1 and CDR2 are SGHAT and FQNNGV.

The DNA of the CDR3 is TGTGCCAGCAGCCTAACAGGGACTGGGGCCAACGTCCTGACTTTC. Translated, it gives CASSLTGTGANVLTF. V is TRBV6-2 or TRBV6-3 and J is TRBJ2-6; TRBD1 is a possible D gene (6 bases). Trimming shortened V by 6 bases and J by 2 bases, and 11 bases separated the two germline ends. The CDR3 spans 15 residues. CDR1 and CDR2 from the germline V gene are MNHEY and SVGEGT.

J is TRBJ2-5 and V is TRBV3-1 (or the pseudogene TRBV3-2); 10 nucleotides line up with TRBD1. The CDR3 runs to 17 residues. Germline assignment: CDR1 LGHDT and CDR2 YNNKEL (reference sequence). Losses at the gene ends were 5 bases for V and 1 base for J; bases not matched to a gene: 10. As DNA, the CDR3 is TGTGCCAGCAGCAAACACCGGGACAGGGGTTCCCAAGAGACCCAGTACTTC. It yields the protein CASSKHRDRGSQETQYF.

The chain is built from TRBV3-1 (or the pseudogene TRBV3-2) and TRBJ2-7; no clear D. This CDR3 has 15 amino acids. CDR1 and CDR2 (germline): LGHDT, YNNKEL (reference sequence). The V gene lost 0 bases and the J gene lost 0 bases, with 9 bases spanning the gap. CDR3 nucleotide sequence: TGTGCCAGCAGCCAAGATAGTGGCGGCTCCTACGAGCAGTACTTC. This sequence encodes CASSQDSGGSYEQYF.

The count of this clone is one. The chain joins TRBV11-2 to TRBJ2-7; possibly TRBD2 for D (7 bases). Trimming shortened V by 1 base and J by 0 bases, and 16 bases separated the two germline ends. The CDR3 runs to 17 residues. CDR1 SGHAT and CDR2 FQNNGV come from the germline V gene. This chain's CDR3 is CASSLAGGHQSSYEQYF. CDR3 in DNA: TGTGCCAGCAGCTTAGCGGGGGGACACCAGAGCTCCTACGAGCAGTACTTC.

The chain uses TRBV19 and TRBJ2-3; 7 bases map to TRBD2. The CDR3 length is 16 residues. Per the germline V gene, CDR1 is LNHDA and CDR2 is SQIVND (reference sequence). The V segment lost 0 bases and the J segment 4 bases; nucleotides outside the gene matches: 7. The CDR3 region has the DNA TGTGCCAGTAGTATAGATCCAGCGGGGTCTGCAGATACGCAGTATTTT. This gives the protein CASSIDPAGSADTQYF.

This clone was seen a few times. The V and J genes are TRBV3-1 (or the pseudogene TRBV3-2) and TRBJ2-3; D is uncertain. Germline CDR1 is LGHDT and CDR2 is YNNKEL (reference sequence). Trimming pared 3 bases from V and 7 bases from J, leaving 8 bases between. The CDR3 covers 12 residues. CDR3 sequence reads: CASSQERNTQYF. In DNA, the CDR3 is TGTGCCAGCAGCCAGGAGCGAAATACGCAGTATTTT.

V usage is TRBV5-8 and J usage is TRBJ2-3, with TRBD2 matching 13 bases. The V and J ends lost 4 bases and 5 bases, in that order; junction bases with no gene match: 7. Germline assignment: CDR1 SGHTS and CDR2 YDEGEE. The CDR3 is 16 residues long. Written as DNA, the CDR3 is TGTGCCAGCAGCAAAGGACTAGCGGGAGAGGGAGATACGCAGTATTTT. It yields the protein CASSKGLAGEGDTQYF.

This chain uses TRBV3-1 (or the pseudogene TRBV3-2) with TRBJ2-5; 10 positions match TRBD2. The CDR3 is made up of 14 amino acids. J was trimmed by 3 bases and V by 2 bases; bases with no gene match: 0. Per germline, CDR1 LGHDT and CDR2 YNNKEL (reference sequence). DNA for the CDR3: TGTGCCAGCAGCCAACTAGCGGGAGAAGAGACCCAGTACTTC. Translating gives CASSQLAGEETQYF.

The chain uses TRBV28 and TRBJ2-2, with 8 bases fitting TRBD1. The ends lost 3 bases at V and 4 bases at J; junction bases unmatched: 4. Germline values: CDR1 MDHEN, CDR2 SYDVKM. The CDR3 runs 15 residues. CDR3 DNA sequence: TGTGCCAGCAGTTTTAGTACAGGGGGCACCGGGGAGCTGTTTTTT. Amino acids: CASSFSTGGTGELFF.

The rearrangement links TRBV2 to TRBJ1-1; 9 bases fit TRBD1. This CDR3 has 14 amino acids. Germline assignment: CDR1 SNHLY and CDR2 FYNNEI. V trimming: 5 bases; J trimming: 3 bases; junction bases outside the gene matches: 4. The CDR3 protein is CASSIQGADTEAFF. In nucleotides, the CDR3 is TGTGCCAGCAGTATACAGGGGGCCGACACTGAAGCTTTCTTT.